This TCR beta chain originates from a study of radiation and T cells in renal cell carcinoma. The wider study: Nephrectomy followed 15 Gy stereotactic body radiation by 4 weeks.

About this clone itself: Antigen: not known.

Time point in this sample: blood 2 weeks post-SBRT. As for treatment: 15 Gy SBRT to primary tumor, nephrectomy 4 weeks later. Serial blood draws occurred at baseline and 2 and 4 weeks post-SBRT. This renal cell carcinoma was of the clear cell type. The repertoire was sequenced with immunoSEQ multiplex PCR; TCRdb's copy has only in-frame clones and lacks some. Found here are about 120,000 clones, roughly four fifths of them singletons; the top ten hold around 2%. General study points: In blood, top tumor clones expanded by 2 weeks, shrinking by 4.

This material consisted of blood, taken from a patient whose treatment included radiotherapy and nephrectomy. The clonotype comes from a woman aged 55 to 70 with renal cell carcinoma.

CDR3 nucleotide sequence: TGTGCCAGCAGTGCGGACGGCTATGGCTACACCTTC. This encodes CASSADGYGYTF. J is TRBJ1-2 and V is TRBV25-1; D is undetermined. V shed 4 bases and J shed 4 bases, with 7 bases lying between them. CDR3 size: 12 residues. Germline CDR1 reads MGHDK; CDR2 reads SYGVNS.